This TCR beta chain is drawn from a study of beta chain features in type 1 diabetes. Study-wide points: Moderate but significant shortening of TCRB CDR3s was recorded in all four CD4+ subsets from Type 1 diabetes patients.

This clone was found a few times. What it recognizes is unknown. cDNA synthesis used the whole RNA isolate, giving expressed TCRB sequences. About 3.57 million reads per sample on average were obtained from naive, central memory and regulatory T cell samples. Here immunoSEQ multiplex PCR was the method, and the copy in TCRdb shows in-frame clones only, minus some. The data contain about 280,000 clones, approximately 16% of them seen just once; the ten biggest clones take up more than 0.015%. Trimming took 5 bases from V and 4 from J, leaving 14 bases between them. CDR1 is GTSNPN, CDR2 SVGIG, per germline (reference sequence). The CDR3 is made up of 13 amino acids.

The sequenced sample consisted of naive CD4+ T cells from blood. The V gene is TRBV30, the J gene TRBJ1-2; D may be TRBD1 (5 bases). This receptor was identified in a young man with type 1 diabetes. The CDR3 sequence is CAWHSRVGYGYTF. CDR3 sequence (DNA): TGTGCCTGGCACTCCAGGGTGGGCTATGGCTACACCTTC.